This T cell receptor (beta chain) originates from a study of T cell responses to AZD1222 COVID-19 vaccine. Across the whole study: Doses given second, at about 4 or about 12 weeks, were pooled.

Sequencing used immunoSEQ multiplex PCR; TCRdb keeps in-frame clones, though not all of them. The sample has 130,000 or so clones; 85% to 90% are singletons. General study results and limits: Repertoire collection took place solely once the T cell response had peaked. Baseline seropositivity characterized only six AZD1222 recipients. Epitopes outside B.1.351 and B.1.1.7 mutated regions reportedly drew nearly half of spike TCRs.

A remark on this clone: Its antigen is not known.

This sequence originates from an adult in good health. The sequencing used peripheral blood, collected on day 0 of AZD1222 vaccination.

In nucleotides, the CDR3 is TGTGCCAGCAGCCCGGAGGGATGGGGGTATGGCTACACCTTC. It translates to CASSPEGWGYGYTF. The chain is built from TRBV11-2 and TRBJ1-2, with D perhaps matching TRBD1 (5 bases). V was clipped by 5 bases and J by 5 bases, with 15 bases between them. Germline CDR1 is SGHAT and CDR2 is FQNNGV. This CDR3 region has 14 residues.